One and the same sample provided the 29 T cell receptor beta chains below, sequenced in a study of cytomegalovirus exposure and HLA in healthy donors. The study ran its PCR with 60 Vbeta and 13 Jbeta primers. Clones were sequenced by immunoSEQ multiplex PCR, and TCRdb holds only the in-frame ones, with some missing. Among fewer than 110,000 clones listed, 77% were seen once. Sequencing used PBMCs. The receptor set was obtained from a male donor in good health and CMV-seronegative.

This chain joins TRBV15 and TRBJ2-5; TRBD1 aligns across 7 bases. After removal of 0 bases from V and 5 bases from J, the junction contained 3 bases not matched to a gene. Germline V gives CDR1 LNHNV, CDR2 YYDKDF (reference sequence). This CDR3 contains 14 residues. The CDR3 sequence: CATSRDQGEETQYF. The DNA for the CDR3 is TGTGCCACCAGCAGAGACCAGGGGGAGGAGACCCAGTACTTC. The complete variable domain, with remaining parts taken from reference TRBV15 and TRBJ2-5, reads DAMVIQNPRYQVTQFGKPVTLSCSQTLNHNVMYWYQQKSSQAPKLLFHYYDKDFNNEADTPDNFQSRRPNTSFCFLDIRSPGLGDTAMYLCATSRDQGEETQYFGPGTRLLVL.

J is TRBJ1-4 and V is TRBV30; tentative D call: TRBD1 (6 bases). This CDR3 spans 12 amino acids. V was trimmed by 3 bases and J by 10 bases, leaving 12 bases between them. The V gene's germline CDR1 is GTSNPN and CDR2 SVGIG (reference sequence). The CDR3 sequence: CAWRKKGGKLFF. As DNA, the CDR3 is TGTGCCTGGAGGAAAAAAGGGGGAAAACTGTTTTTT.

This clone turned up a few times. The chain has TRBV11-2 and TRBJ2-3, with 9 bases identical to TRBD2. CDR1 is SGHAT, CDR2 FQNNGV, per germline. With 4 bases clipped from V and 0 bases from J, the junction kept 5 bases outside the gene matches. The CDR3 sequence is 16 residues long. CDR3 sequence: CASSSLAGGSTDTQYF. In DNA form, the CDR3 reads TGTGCCAGCAGCTCTCTGGCGGGGGGGAGCACAGATACGCAGTATTTT.

CDR3 sequence (DNA): TGTGCCAGCAGTACAGACTCCTACGAGCAGTACTTC. Protein product: CASSTDSYEQYF. V gene TRBV27 combines with J gene TRBJ2-7; the D is unclear. The CDR3 runs 12 residues. In germline, CDR1 is MNHEY, CDR2 SMNVEV (reference sequence). Trimming pared 5 bases from V and 0 bases from J, leaving 5 bases between.

The chain combines TRBV5-1 with TRBJ2-3, with 9 bases identical to TRBD2. The germline V gene has CDR1 SGHRS and CDR2 YFSETQ. The CDR3 is 14 amino acids. V was clipped by 6 bases and J by 0 bases; unmatched bases: 2. CDR3 region: CASTLAGSTDTQYF. The CDR3, as DNA: TGCGCCAGCACCCTAGCGGGAAGCACAGATACGCAGTATTTT.

V is TRBV18 and J is TRBJ2-1; 12 bases fit TRBD2. The CDR3 is 16 amino acids. Germline-derived CDR1 and CDR2 are KGHSH and LQKENI. V trimming: 3 bases; J trimming: 9 bases; junction bases outside the gene matches: 9. The CDR3 loop reads CASSPLTSGRFGEQFF. The DNA of the CDR3 is TGTGCCAGCTCACCCTTGACTAGCGGGAGATTTGGTGAGCAGTTCTTC.

V usage is TRBV2 and J usage is TRBJ2-2, with D possibly being TRBD2 (5 bases). V was shortened by 6 bases and J by 4 bases, with 15 bases between the two germline ends. The CDR3 contains 15 residues. Germline-derived CDR1 and CDR2 are SNHLY and FYNNEI. The CDR3 loop is CASRESPRGTGELFF. CDR3 nucleotides: TGTGCCAGCAGGGAATCACCCCGGGGCACCGGGGAGCTGTTTTTT.

The DNA of the CDR3 is TGTGCCTGGACAGCCGGGACAGGGGACGGCTACACCTTC. It codes for CAWTAGTGDGYTF. The rearrangement uses TRBV30 and TRBJ1-2; 10 bases map to TRBD1. Germline CDR1 reads GTSNPN; CDR2 reads SVGIG (reference sequence). The CDR3 is 13 residues long. The trim removed 4 bases at V and 8 bases at J, leaving 7 bases unmatched.

Here the CDR3 reads CASSVRAGSRTDTQYF. The CDR3 DNA is TGTGCCAGCAGTGTCCGGGCGGGGTCTCGCACAGATACGCAGTATTTT. The chain combines TRBV6-1 with TRBJ2-3, with a weak D call TRBD2 (6 bases). The CDR3 contains 16 residues. V was clipped by 4 bases and J by 1 base, with 15 bases between them. The germline V gene has CDR1 MNHNS and CDR2 SASEGT.

The chain is built from TRBV27 and TRBJ2-1, with TRBD1 as a possible D gene (6 bases). Germline-derived CDR1 and CDR2 are MNHEY and SMNVEV (reference sequence). Between the trimmed V and J ends, which lost 4 bases and 2 bases, there was a span of 15 bases. This CDR3 region has 16 residues. For the CDR3, the DNA is TGTGCCAGCAGTTCCCCAAACAGGGCCCCCTACAATGAGCAGTTCTTC. It encodes CASSSPNRAPYNEQFF.

On this clone: Distinct nucleotide sequences in the sample also encode this CDR3. The gene calls are TRBV2 and TRBJ1-4; D may be TRBD1 (5 bases). V lost 7 bases and J 2 bases, leaving 14 bases between the germline ends. The CDR3 has 15 amino acids. Germline CDR1 reads SNHLY; CDR2 reads FYNNEI. The CDR3 spells CASMAGGATNEKLFF. CDR3 bases: TGTGCCAGCATGGCGGGCGGGGCGACTAATGAAAAACTGTTTTTT.

The CDR3 DNA is TGTGCCAGCAGACTTAATCCGGGACAGGGGGTCGAGACCCAGTACTTC. Its translation is CASRLNPGQGVETQYF. V is TRBV7-9 and J is TRBJ2-5; 11 positions agree with TRBD1. This CDR3 region has 16 residues. Germline V gene sequence: CDR1 SEHNR, CDR2 FQNEAQ (reference sequence). Losses at the gene ends were 6 bases for V and 5 bases for J; bases not matched to a gene: 11.

This clone was counted between two and nine times. The CDR3 is CASSPPRPETQYF. Written as DNA, the CDR3 is TGTGCCAGCAGCCCCCCGCGCCCGGAGACCCAGTACTTC. The J gene is TRBJ2-5, the V gene TRBV9; D gene uncertain. Germline V gives CDR1 SGDLS, CDR2 YYNGEE. The CDR3 consists of 13 residues. The V gene lost 4 bases and the J gene lost 5 bases, with 12 bases spanning the gap.

V usage is TRBV6-5 and J usage is TRBJ2-5; TRBD2 is a possible D gene (5 bases). Germline V lookup: CDR1 MNHEY, CDR2 SVGAGI. There are 14 residues in the CDR3. With 6 bases removed from V and 1 base from J, the gap between germline ends came to 12 bases. This chain's CDR3 is CASSPPSSQETQYF. The CDR3 nucleotides are TGTGCCAGCAGCCCACCTAGCTCCCAAGAGACCCAGTACTTC.

This clone was detected only a few times. The chain uses TRBV27 and TRBJ2-7; 11 bases map to TRBD2. The CDR3 spans 16 residues. J lost 2 bases, V lost 5 bases, and 8 bases had no gene match. CDR1 is MNHEY and CDR2 is SMNVEV in the germline V gene (reference sequence). The CDR3, as DNA: TGTGCCAGCAGTAATTACGGGACTAGCGGTCCCTACGAGCAGTACTTC. This codes for CASSNYGTSGPYEQYF.

This rearrangement joins TRBV4-1 to TRBJ2-3, with TRBD2 matching 7 bases. The CDR3 has 20 amino acids. Germline CDR1 and CDR2: MGHRA and YSYEKL. The V and J ends lost 0 bases and 5 bases, in that order; junction bases with no gene match: 20. The DNA for the CDR3 is TGCGCCAGCAGCCAAGAGTTTAGGGAGGAAGGGAGGGTGGGAGGAGATACGCAGTATTTT. It translates to CASSQEFREEGRVGGDTQYF.

The V gene is TRBV28, the J gene TRBJ2-7; 10 nucleotides match TRBD1. Germline V CDR1 and CDR2: MDHEN, SYDVKM. This CDR3 has 14 amino acids. Trimming took 8 bases from V and 4 from J; bases not matched to a gene: 8. The chain's CDR3 is CASQNPGQGYEQYF. For the CDR3, the DNA is TGTGCCAGCCAGAACCCGGGACAGGGGTACGAGCAGTACTTC.

CDR3 amino acids: CASTGGGYNEQFF. The DNA of the CDR3 is TGTGCCAGCACAGGGGGCGGCTACAATGAGCAGTTCTTC. The chain employs TRBV6-5 and TRBJ2-1, with 8 bases aligning to TRBD1. The germline gives CDR1 MNHEY, CDR2 SVGAGI. The V and J ends lost 7 bases and 3 bases, in that order; junction bases with no gene match: 2. The CDR3 totals 13 residues.

The chain employs TRBV5-5 and TRBJ1-1, with D unresolved. The CDR3 runs to 13 residues. Germline V gives CDR1 SGHKS, CDR2 YYEKEE (reference sequence). Trimming took off 3 bases at V and 1 base at J, with 7 bases between the two ends. CDR3 DNA sequence: TGTGCCAGCAGCTCCACGGGGAACACTGAAGCTTTCTTT. It is translated as CASSSTGNTEAFF.

CDR3 bases: TGTGCCAGCAGCGTTGTACTAGCGGGAGGCGCATTGGGAGAGACCCAGTACTTC. It specifies CASSVVLAGGALGETQYF. The chain joins TRBV11-2 to TRBJ2-5; 12 nucleotides align to TRBD2. The CDR3 length is 18 residues. V shed 5 bases, J shed 4 bases, and the junction held 14 bases outside the gene matches. Germline V CDR1 and CDR2: SGHAT, FQNNGV.

The chain recombines TRBV5-1 with TRBJ2-5; TRBD1 matches at 10 bases. This CDR3 comprises 20 residues. The V gene's germline CDR1 is SGHRS and CDR2 YFSETQ. V lost 3 bases and J lost 1; bases outside the gene matches: 18. The CDR3 DNA is TGCGCCAGCAGCTCCCTATCGACCGGGACAGGGGTAGTTGGCCAAGAGACCCAGTACTTC. Translated, it gives CASSSLSTGTGVVGQETQYF.

This clone was observed a few times. The genes are TRBV18 and TRBJ2-7; no reliable D call. The CDR3 runs 13 residues. Germline loops: CDR1 KGHSH, CDR2 LQKENI. V shed 1 base and J shed 3 bases, with 7 bases lying between them. CDR3 in amino acids: CASSPLRSYEQYF. In nucleotides, the CDR3 is TGTGCCAGCTCACCACTGAGAAGCTACGAGCAGTACTTC.

The table lists this clone with a count of one. The chain links TRBV7-9 to TRBJ2-1; TRBD2 aligns across 8 bases. There are 15 residues in the CDR3. From germline, CDR1 is SEHNR and CDR2 FQNEAQ (reference sequence). V was pared by 5 bases and J by 3 bases, with 6 bases of the junction left unmatched. This chain's CDR3 is CASSLLAEIYNEQFF. CDR3 nucleotides: TGTGCCAGCAGCCTACTAGCGGAGATCTACAATGAGCAGTTCTTC. The whole variable domain, remainder taken from reference TRBV7-9 and TRBJ2-1, is DTGVSQNPRHKITKRGQNVTFRCDPISEHNRLYWYRQTLGQGPEFLTYFQNEAQLEKSRLLSDRFSAERPKGSFSTLEIQRTEQGDSAMYLCASSLLAEIYNEQFFGPGTRLTVL.

The chain recombines TRBV4-2 with TRBJ2-7; 7 bases align to TRBD1. Trimming took 4 bases from V and 7 from J; bases not matched to a gene: 10. Germline V lookup: CDR1 LGHNA, CDR2 YNFKEQ. The CDR3 is made up of 14 amino acids. CDR3 region: CASSPRQGREEQYF. CDR3 DNA: TGTGCCAGCAGCCCTCGACAGGGAAGGGAAGAGCAGTACTTC.

J is TRBJ1-1 and V is TRBV7-9; 7 bases are shared with TRBD1. The germline CDR1 and CDR2 sequences are SEHNR and FQNEAQ (reference sequence). The CDR3 loop spans 16 amino acids. The trim removed 7 bases at V and 5 bases at J, leaving 16 bases unmatched. In DNA form, the CDR3 reads TGTGCCAGCACCTCGGGCGGTAGGGACAGAGGAACTGAAGCTTTCTTT. It is translated as CASTSGGRDRGTEAFF.

This clone was detected only once. The V and J genes are TRBV4-1 and TRBJ2-6; no definite D call. The V gene's germline CDR1 is MGHRA and CDR2 YSYEKL. Trimming cost V 2 bases and J 0 bases, with 2 bases left between them. The CDR3 is 14 amino acids. The CDR3 here is CASSQLSGANVLTF. CDR3 coding DNA: TGCGCCAGCAGCCAACTCTCTGGGGCCAACGTCCTGACTTTC.

The chain links TRBV12-5 to TRBJ2-2; 13 bases map to TRBD2. V trimming: 5 bases; J trimming: 4 bases; junction bases outside the gene matches: 4. The CDR3 is 16 amino acids. Germline CDR1 and CDR2: LGHNT and FRNRAP. CDR3 coding DNA: TGTGCTAGTGGTGAGAGACTAGCGGGAGGCACCGGGGAGCTGTTTTTT. Translating gives CASGERLAGGTGELFF.

The chain links TRBV5-1 to TRBJ2-7, with 8 positions matching TRBD2. V lost 1 base and J lost 2; bases outside the gene matches: 5. This CDR3 spans 15 amino acids. CDR1 is SGHRS, CDR2 YFSETQ, per germline. Here the CDR3 DNA reads TGCGCCAGCAGCTTGATTTTCGGGGGGGCCTACGAGCAGTACTTC. This translates into CASSLIFGGAYEQYF.

The sample holds a few counts of this clone. This chain connects TRBV28 to TRBJ1-1, with 11 bases fitting TRBD1. The V segment lost 4 bases and the J segment 5 bases; nucleotides outside the gene matches: 6. Germline lookup yields CDR1 MDHEN and CDR2 SYDVKM. The CDR3 length is 15 residues. The CDR3 loop is CASSSGTGGWTEAFF. The CDR3 region has the DNA TGTGCCAGCAGTTCCGGGACAGGGGGTTGGACTGAAGCTTTCTTT.